This TCR beta chain is from a study of shared clonotypes between healthy human individuals (TCRdb year 2020). As for the study more broadly: The cohort included three men and two women between 18 and 49 years of age. For each donor, CD4 naive and CD4 memory were each run on three plates, CD8 naive on two plates, and CD8 memory on one plate. The study deeply sequenced blood TCR repertoires of five healthy adults to estimate repertoire size and the extent of clonotype sharing between individuals. Different laboratories and diverse techniques were used to prepare libraries and sequence TCR repertoires, to increase sequencing depth and limit assay-specific biases. Between about 0.94 and 10 billion PBMCs per donor were obtained by leukapheresis.

Using the deep immunoSEQ assay, multiplex PCR amplified TCR CDR3 regions from genomic DNA. For each cell subset, the extracted genomic DNA was distributed evenly across all wells of several immunoSEQ 96-well plates, and each plate served as one replicate. Each replicate PCR for sorted subsets received around 200 ng genomic DNA, equal to tens of thousands of T cell genomes. Purified libraries were measured with a Qubit 3.0 fluorometer, size-checked on a Bioanalyzer 2100, and measured again with the KAPA Library Quantification kit. Every immunoSEQ 96-well plate was sequenced on a dedicated single-read 150-cycle Illumina NextSeq 550 flow cell. The authors' analysis ran thus. Because the immunoSEQ output included only junctional sequences and no quality scores, the filtering could not be the same as the filtering used for full-length reads. Sequences were annotated with PyIR, a Python wrapper for IgBLAST v1.9, and V/J genes and CDR3 were assigned using IMGT germline references. Any read was removed if the V/J assignment was weak (E-value above 1e-6), the CDR3 was missing, or the read contained stop codons, out-of-frame junctions, or ambiguous translated residues. V3J clonotypes were defined as sequences sharing an identical inferred V gene, J gene, and CDR3 amino acid sequence. Percentage overlap between repertoires was computed as shared unique clonotypes divided by the size of the smaller repertoire. Richness of each repertoire was evaluated using RTK rarefaction, the Chao1 estimator, and Recon v2.1 estimates of unobserved clonotypes. For all TCRbeta clonotypes obtained by the gDNA method from a few donors, generation probabilities were computed with OLGA. TCRdb holds this immuneACCESS table with in-frame rearrangements only. Some clones are missing; in checked studies, unresolved V genes explain under half, and the rest has no known cause. D and trimming come from the DNA, and the V and J calls and clone size come from that table. Within this sample are fewer than 1.8 million clones, with about 98.5% of them counted one time only. The top ten clonotypes cover around 0.38% of the sample.

What the study reported, not specific to this receptor: The small number of donors limited the genetic and exposure-history diversity represented. Higher generation probabilities were observed for clonotypes shared by all four sorted-subset donors than for non-shared clonotypes. About 4.5% of naive CD4, 3.5% of naive CD8, about 2.1% of memory CD4, and approximately 0.39% of memory CD8 clonotypes were shared across a few donors. Sampling was limited to blood, and TCR repertoires in tissue likely differ from TCR repertoires in blood. Rarefaction of sorted-subset datasets indicated incomplete sequencing despite the large sequencing depth. Pairwise subsampling led to the expectation that sequencing depth would affect the degree of clonotype sharing among donors. Naive subsets generally had larger estimated clonotype richness than memory subsets.

Trimming removed 7 bases from V and 10 bases from J, leaving 20 bases between the germline ends. CDR1 and CDR2 are drawn from the germline V gene (reference sequence): MNHEY, SMNVEV. Measured from the cysteine to the phenylalanine, the CDR3 is 13 residues long. The kept DNA is CDR3 alone, 39 bases in frame from the first base. Healthy HIV-negative adults with no recently reported acute infections or vaccinations were included as donors. Every donor was a Caucasian adult living in Nashville, Tennessee, USA. CD4+ T cells were enriched by magnetic negative selection; naive cells were then positively selected on CD45RA, and the negative fraction formed the memory subset. After blood collection by leukapheresis, PBMCs were isolated using Ficoll-Histopaque density gradient centrifugation and then cryopreserved in the vapor phase of liquid nitrogen. Analytical flow cytometry was used to check the purity and quantity of every magnetically sorted T cell population. Each sorted fraction had its genomic DNA isolated and then quantified by UV absorbance on a Nanodrop 2000c.

As concerns this clone: Its recognized antigen is unknown. Nothing much larger sits one base from this clone, and base qualities are not available.

The source material was naive CD4+ T cells sorted from blood. The cell subset or site label here, explained by the study, means: CD45RA+ positively selected. This receptor chain uses TRBV27 and TRBJ2-7; TRBD2 is possibly the D segment (5 matching bases). The TCR comes from a man aged 30 to 39 in good health. The CDR3 has the sequence CASIWEPDGFQYF. At the DNA level, the sequence is TGTGCCAGCATATGGGAGCCGGACGGATTCCAGTACTTC.